The entry that follows covers one T cell receptor (beta chain) sequence. The count of this clone is one. Its antigen target is currently unknown. Base qualities are not provided; no much larger clone lies one nucleotide away. This specimen belongs to a study of cytomegalovirus exposure and HLA in healthy donors (dated by TCRdb to the late 2010s). For the wider study: An earlier analysis of roughly 500 of the donors reported 250 to 350 Gb of sequence data and around 120 million unique TCR beta sequences from about 200 million T cells. Genome-wide SNP genotypes for about 55% of the roughly 670 donors were used in a later genetic analysis, which treated that subset as a discovery cohort. In a later analysis, previously published TCR beta repertoires from 500 to 750 donors were re-analyzed and high-resolution HLA genotyping was added so that TCR occurrence patterns could be studied. The study used immunosequencing to profile the T cell repertoires of several hundred subjects and linked those repertoires to cytomegalovirus serostatus. Alongside the repertoire data, information on donor age, sex, ethnicity and CMV serostatus was compiled. The later analysis used no new phenotypic data to find candidate immune exposures, relying instead on TCR beta sequences and their occurrence across donors. Every discovery cohort repertoire had been produced on one sequencing platform. The study combined high-throughput TCR immunosequencing, statistical association of individual TCRs with disease status, and machine learning to predict cytomegalovirus infection status. Both class I and class II loci were covered by HLA typing, at four-digit resolution. Of the roughly 400 genotyped donors, around 81% fell in the genetic ancestry cluster associated with self-reported Caucasian donors. An earlier analysis of about 620 of the donors applied high-throughput TCR beta sequencing to assess whether each TCR beta V gene segment acted as functional or pseudogenic. Among roughly 370 genotyped donors of the cohort, an average of approximately 240,000 unique TCR beta nucleotide sequences were sequenced per donor, around 18% of them non-productive. An early release that covered several hundred HLA-typed donors contained around 300 gigabases of sequencing data and roughly 84 million unique TCR sequences. Along with the roughly 710-subject first cohort, a separate validation cohort of over a hundred different subjects was used. Roughly five DR-DQ haplotypes were treated as single units for association and clustering because of strong linkage in the cohort. The aim of the study was to test whether cataloging public T cell receptors could identify signatures of past pathogen exposure. Typing coverage varied by locus: about 629-630 donors for A, B, C, DRB1 and DQB1; approximately 500 for DQA1; more than 600 for DPA1; about 450 for DPB1. Study-level results and caveats: In a later analysis, several top co-occurrence clusters were reported to appear linked to parvovirus B19, influenza, CMV and Epstein-Barr virus. A few of the identified cytomegalovirus-associated TCR beta chains were confirmed in vitro to be specific for cytomegalovirus antigens. In a later analysis, most CMV-associated TCR beta chains were found to appear HLA-restricted, with HLA associations seemingly driven largely by CMV exposure. The authors suggested that the approach could potentially be extended to other disease states and immunological phenotypes. The cohort was sequenced for TCR beta chains only, and without alpha or paired-chain data the features that could be detected were limited. CMV serostatus was the only immune exposure information available for the cohort. A further reported finding was that TCR beta sequences accurately predicted the HLA-A and HLA-B alleles for most subjects in the first cohort. Cytomegalovirus status was reported to be diagnosed by the classifier with high specificity and sensitivity in both the original and validation cohorts. According to a later genetic analysis, donors in an Asian-associated ancestry cluster had fewer N-insertions in productive TCRs than the approximately 610-donor mean. Because the 87-base-pair reads could not distinguish some IMGT-functional V segments, including TRBV6-2 and TRBV6-3, those segments were excluded. Linkage disequilibrium might explain the correlated functional status among segregating V segments, but an unknown experimental factor could not be excluded. Sequencing depth was assumed to be roughly uniform across donors in the presence/absence analyses, though that assumption may not hold. Because HLA typing was unavailable for some donors at each locus, only the typed subset was used in association tests. The sequencing pipeline was judged likely to have produced a cluster of highly shared sequence variants as a technical artifact. Seventeen rarely observed V segments, including chromosome 9 orphons, were excluded from the earlier analysis of about 610 of the donors because counts were too low. A later analysis found that TCR association rates varied across HLA loci, with DRB1 alleles showing the most associated TCRs and HLA-C alleles the fewest. In an earlier analysis of about 600 of the donors, most TCR beta V segments appeared in productive rearrangements about 90% or about 30% of the time, broadly matching IMGT annotations. Most TCR sequences were seen in very few donors, while some public TCRs were found in many individuals. In a later analysis, HLA-associated TCR beta chains showed more clonal expansion and lower generation probabilities than non-associated chains that were equally common. In the study, about 150 TCR beta chains were listed as associated with cytomegalovirus. In a later genetic analysis, a missense DCLRE1C variant was associated with V-gene and J-gene trimming of TCR beta chains, and the association was replicated in an independent cohort. Assigning TCR associations to individual alleles was difficult when HLA alleles, especially DR and DQ, strongly co-occurred. A later analysis associated 16,951 TCR beta sequences with specific HLA alleles at a false discovery rate of 0.05.

Library preparation was by the immunoSEQ multiplex PCR assay. For the multiplex PCR, a mixture combining 60 forward primers for TCR Vbeta segments and 13 reverse primers for TCR Jbeta segments was used. Amplification of the CDR3 region of rearranged TCR beta genes was performed with a multiplex PCR assay on genomic DNA. On the Illumina HiSeq System, the amplified TCR beta libraries were sequenced as 87-base-pair reads. Concerning the study's data processing: A later analysis tallied some 79 million unique TCR beta chains across the 610 or so repertoires, and about 10 million of those chains were shared by two or more donors. Raw reads were error-corrected and collapsed into unique sequences with a nearest-neighbor algorithm that merged closely related sequences to remove PCR and sequencing errors. Alignment of CDR3 sequences to IMGT reference sequences was used to assign V, D and J gene segments. For a sequence to be retained, a match of at least six nucleotides to both a V gene segment and a J gene segment was required. A rearrangement was called productive if the CDR3 had no stop codons and remained in frame with V and J, and every other rearrangement was called non-productive. CDR3 was defined according to IMGT convention as the region running from the second conserved V-encoded cysteine to the conserved J-encoded phenylalanine. In an earlier analysis of more than 550 of the donors, sequences lacking an unambiguous match to a single V gene segment were excluded. An earlier analysis of almost 600 of the donors classified V segments as functional when productive rearrangements were above 56.7% and as segregating when the standard deviation between donors was above 5%. A statistical classification framework was developed to diagnose cytomegalovirus status using the catalog of TCR beta chain sequences. In a later analysis, TCR nucleotide sequences were compared against IMGT/GENE-DB human TR gene sequences so that V and J genes could be assigned. In a later analysis, CDR3 sequences and most-parsimonious VDJ recombination scenarios were assigned using the TCRdist pipeline. In a later analysis, each TCR beta chain was defined by its CDR3 amino acid sequence together with its V-gene family, and reads without a unique V-gene family were excluded. In a later analysis, 500 to 650 highly shared, low-generation-probability nucleotide sequences were removed to address suspected cross-contamination and a sequencing artifact. In a later analysis, a clonal expansion index for each public chain was calculated from normalized within-repertoire ranks of inferred template counts. In a later analysis, generation probabilities were computed using a VDJ recombination model fitted to out-of-frame rearrangements, and the results were checked against IGoR. In a later analysis, TCR-TCR, TCR-HLA and TCR-CMV co-occurrence was scored with hypergeometric tests, and a repertoire-size bias correction was applied to TCR pairs. To estimate false discovery rates, a later analysis permuted the HLA or CMV assignments 20 times. In a later analysis, co-occurring TCRs were grouped using DBSCAN, with TCRdist sequence similarity added in when clustering inside HLA-allele-positive subsets. Repertoires with fewer than 30,000 or more than 120,000 public chains, plus five repertoires with anomalous nucleotide sharing, were excluded from co-occurrence clustering. As stored in TCRdb, this immuneACCESS dataset retains in-frame rearrangements with V and J assigned. A fraction of the clones does not appear; measured against another copy, unresolved V genes explain less than half of the discrepancy, and the remainder lacks a known reason. The V and J calls and the clone size are those of that table, but D and trimming were determined from the DNA. This sample holds 170,000 or so clones; 84% were observed only once. The ten largest clones take up more than 0.35% of the sample.

In total, 630 or so healthy bone marrow donors made up the cohort. At the time of sampling, all cohort members were nominally healthy, though unrecorded immune exposures were likely present. The donor tested CMV seronegative, placing the donor among the roughly 350 seronegative members of the cohort. Every donor gave a peripheral blood sample, and the peripheral blood mononuclear cells from that sample were used for TCR beta sequencing. The Qiagen DNeasy Blood Extraction Kit was used to extract genomic DNA from the blood cell samples. The CDR3 sequence holds 17 residues, the cysteine and phenylalanine included. The retained sequence is limited to the CDR3, 51 bases, with the frame set at the first base. Looking up the germline V gene yields CDR1 LGHNT and CDR2 FRNRAP. The germline V end is reduced by 3 bases and the J end by 5 bases; junction bases left unmatched: 12.

The chain joins TRBV12-5 to TRBJ1-5; 8 bases in between match TRBD1. Sequenced sample: PBMCs. This clonotype originated in a boy aged 2 to 10 in good health and CMV-seronegative. The DNA sequence is given as TGTGCTAGTGGTTTCGAATTGGGGACAGGCCCTTATCAGCCCCAGCATTTT. Its protein reads: CASGFELGTGPYQPQHF.